Listed below are T cell receptor beta chains from one sample, sequenced in a study of T cell repertoires in cytomegalovirus infection. TCRdb passed the reads through MiXCR, listing each CDR3 protein once. The sample shows some 600,000 distinct CDR3 sequences, less than 25% of them seen only once. The sequencing sample was made of CD8+ T cells from PBMCs. These receptors all come from a human donor in good health (CMV status not recorded). Some clones in this sample may be carry-over from other donors' samples. CDR3s include the opening cysteine and the closing phenylalanine or tryptophan. The order of the fields is CDR3 protein, J gene, CDR3 length, V gene.

cdr3_aa: CASSYPFRGAGSNQPQHF; j_call: TRBJ1-5; cdr3_length: 18; v_call: TRBV6-2/TRBV6-3
cdr3_aa: CSASQRDVRDQPQHF; j_call: TRBJ1-5; cdr3_length: 15; v_call: TRBV20-1
cdr3_aa: CASSYETPYGYTF; j_call: TRBJ1-2; cdr3_length: 13; v_call: TRBV6-6
cdr3_aa: CASSEGYEAFF; j_call: TRBJ1-1; cdr3_length: 11; v_call: TRBV7-9
cdr3_aa: CASSPRDRVSNQPQHF; j_call: TRBJ1-5; cdr3_length: 16; v_call: TRBV28
cdr3_aa: CASSSSGSGNTIYF; j_call: TRBJ1-3; cdr3_length: 14; v_call: TRBV6-2/TRBV6-3
cdr3_aa: CASSAGPDGELFF; j_call: TRBJ2-2; cdr3_length: 13; v_call: TRBV2
cdr3_aa: CASSSDRGFADTQYF; j_call: TRBJ2-3; cdr3_length: 15; v_call: TRBV12-3/TRBV12-4
cdr3_aa: CASTPSVAQTNSPLHF; j_call: TRBJ1-6; cdr3_length: 16; v_call: TRBV28
cdr3_aa: CAISRKGAEGLKFF; j_call: TRBJ2-1; cdr3_length: 14; v_call: TRBV10-3
cdr3_aa: CASSLVGGGTPDTQYF; j_call: TRBJ2-3; cdr3_length: 16; v_call: TRBV7-8
cdr3_aa: CSATGVAGFETQYF; j_call: TRBJ2-5; cdr3_length: 14; v_call: TRBV20-1
cdr3_aa: CSVGLAGDTGELFF; j_call: TRBJ2-2; cdr3_length: 14; v_call: TRBV29-1
cdr3_aa: CASNLNGGGENTGELFF; j_call: TRBJ2-2; cdr3_length: 17; v_call: TRBV6-5
cdr3_aa: CASSYLESGTISYNEQFF; j_call: TRBJ2-1; cdr3_length: 18; v_call: TRBV6-5
cdr3_aa: CASSPPQATNYGYTF; j_call: TRBJ1-2; cdr3_length: 15; v_call: TRBV7-9
cdr3_aa: CASSPEGYSEQFF; j_call: TRBJ2-1; cdr3_length: 13; v_call: TRBV12-3/TRBV12-4
cdr3_aa: CASSPREGGEETQYF; j_call: TRBJ2-5; cdr3_length: 15; v_call: TRBV7-9
cdr3_aa: CASSPTGAPSTDTQYF; j_call: TRBJ2-3; cdr3_length: 16; v_call: TRBV6-1
cdr3_aa: CASSLADLTGELFF; j_call: TRBJ2-2; cdr3_length: 14; v_call: TRBV7-3
cdr3_aa: CASSYPGGRNTGELFF; j_call: TRBJ2-2; cdr3_length: 16; v_call: TRBV6-5
cdr3_aa: CASSYRGLYEQYF; j_call: TRBJ2-7; cdr3_length: 13; v_call: TRBV7-2
cdr3_aa: CASSTREGRNNSPLHF; j_call: TRBJ1-6; cdr3_length: 16; v_call: TRBV28
cdr3_aa: CASSQEAGTDTQYF; j_call: TRBJ2-3; cdr3_length: 14; v_call: TRBV4-1
cdr3_aa: CASSSGEDTQYF; j_call: TRBJ2-3; cdr3_length: 12; v_call: TRBV7-8
cdr3_aa: CASSLLAGVDYNEQFF; j_call: TRBJ2-1; cdr3_length: 16; v_call: TRBV4-1
cdr3_aa: CASSYRGLGGYTF; j_call: TRBJ1-2; cdr3_length: 13; v_call: TRBV6-5
cdr3_aa: CASKASGDYNEQFF; j_call: TRBJ2-1; cdr3_length: 14; v_call: TRBV5-4
cdr3_aa: CASSSSGSYEQYF; j_call: TRBJ2-7; cdr3_length: 13; v_call: TRBV7-2
cdr3_aa: CSVGGGEKLFF; j_call: TRBJ1-4; cdr3_length: 11; v_call: TRBV29-1
cdr3_aa: CSVPRPTDTQYF; j_call: TRBJ2-3; cdr3_length: 12; v_call: TRBV29-1
cdr3_aa: CASSSRDKPYEQYF; j_call: TRBJ2-7; cdr3_length: 14; v_call: TRBV7-9
cdr3_aa: CSARARLAGEIHTSTDTQYF; j_call: TRBJ2-3; cdr3_length: 20; v_call: TRBV20-1
cdr3_aa: CSVGPGEGELFF; j_call: TRBJ2-2; cdr3_length: 12; v_call: TRBV29-1
cdr3_aa: CAIIKEGTDTQYF; j_call: TRBJ2-3; cdr3_length: 13; v_call: TRBV10-3
cdr3_aa: CSVGRGRGGGNQPQHF; j_call: TRBJ1-5; cdr3_length: 16; v_call: TRBV20-1
cdr3_aa: CASSLAAAGGRNSPLHF; j_call: TRBJ1-6; cdr3_length: 17; v_call: TRBV5-1